One and the same sample provided the 29 T cell receptor beta chains below, sequenced in a study of a mutant IDH1 vaccine in newly diagnosed glioma. As to time point: week 47, end of study. Mutant IDH1 20-mer peptide, at 300 ug, made up each vaccine dose, with topical imiquimod. These TCRs' antigens remain unknown. Libraries were prepared by immunoSEQ multiplex PCR; TCRdb keeps only in-frame clonotypes and omits some of them. This sample yields about 56,000 clones, of which roughly 75% are seen a single time; roughly 5.4% belongs to the top ten. The sequencing here drew on PBMCs, taken from a glioma patient whose treatment included an IDH1 peptide vaccine. The receptors originated from a man aged 50-60 years with glioma.

The chain joins TRBV2 to TRBJ2-2, with 7 nucleotides matching TRBD1. Unmatched junction bases numbered 7, after V lost 8 bases and J lost 1 base. This CDR3 has 15 amino acids. Looked up from germline, CDR1 is SNHLY and CDR2 is FYNNEI. CDR3 sequence: CASVWDSQNTGELFF. Written as DNA, the CDR3 is TGTGCCAGCGTCTGGGACAGCCAGAACACCGGGGAGCTGTTTTTT.

V and J are TRBV30 and TRBJ1-5; D not resolved. The CDR3 spans 17 residues. V was shortened by 3 bases and J by 2 bases, with 20 bases between the two germline ends. The germline CDR1 and CDR2 sequences are GTSNPN and SVGIG (reference sequence). CDR3 amino acids: CAWSLSGRLIGNQPQHF. The DNA for the CDR3 is TGTGCCTGGAGCTTGTCCGGCCGACTGATAGGCAATCAGCCCCAGCATTTT. The complete variable domain, with remaining parts taken from reference TRBV30 and TRBJ1-5, reads SQTIHQWPATLVQPVGSPLSLECTVEGTSNPNLYWYRQAAGRGLQLLFYSVGIGQISSEVPQNLSASRPQDRQFILSSKKLLLSDSGFYLCAWSLSGRLIGNQPQHFGDGTRLSIL.

V and J are TRBV5-6 and TRBJ2-1, with D possibly TRBD1 on 6 matching bases. The V gene lost 3 bases and the J gene lost 0 bases, with 13 bases spanning the gap. Germline V gene sequence: CDR1 SGHDT, CDR2 YYEEEE. The CDR3 has 16 residues. DNA of the CDR3: TGTGCCAGCAGCTCATCGACAGGCCGCTCCTACAATGAGCAGTTCTTC. Amino acid sequence: CASSSSTGRSYNEQFF. The full variable domain, rest sourced from reference TRBV5-6 and TRBJ2-1, is DAGVTQSPTHLIKTRGQQVTLRCSPKSGHDTVSWYQQALGQGPQFIFQYYEEEERQRGNFPDRFSGHQFPNYSSELNVNALLLGDSALYLCASSSSTGRSYNEQFFGPGTRLTVL.

The J gene is TRBJ2-5, the V gene TRBV2; D assignment may be TRBD1 or TRBD2 (5 bases each). The germline V and J ends were trimmed by 4 bases and 2 bases, with 11 bases remaining between them. CDR3 size: 14 residues. The germline V gene has CDR1 SNHLY and CDR2 FYNNEI. The CDR3, as DNA: TGTGCCAGCAGTGCGAGGGACCTGCAAGAGACCCAGTACTTC. Encoded protein: CASSARDLQETQYF.

The V call is TRBV20-1, the J call TRBJ2-5; D is unresolved. V was clipped by 7 bases and J by 0 bases, with 6 bases between them. This CDR3 has 11 residues. Germline lookup yields CDR1 DFQATT and CDR2 SNEGSKA (reference sequence). CDR3 in DNA: TGCAGTGTGGCGTACCAAGAGACCCAGTACTTC. This codes for CSVAYQETQYF.

The chain carries TRBV4-3 and TRBJ2-1, with D hard to call. Germline CDR1 reads LGHNA; CDR2 reads YSLEER. V was pared by 0 bases and J by 3 bases, with 6 bases between. The CDR3 consists of 14 residues. The CDR3 DNA is TGCGCCAGCAGCCAAGATCGCCTCTACAATGAGCAGTTCTTC. It codes for CASSQDRLYNEQFF.

The chain employs TRBV6-5 and TRBJ1-2; no definite D call. The V gene's germline CDR1 is MNHEY and CDR2 SVGAGI. There are 13 residues in the CDR3. The V end was cut by 0 bases, the J end by 5 bases, with 7 bases between. The CDR3 is CASSYSRNYGYTF. The CDR3 region has the DNA TGTGCCAGCAGTTACTCGAGGAATTATGGCTACACCTTC.

The CDR3 nucleotides read TGTGCCAGCAGCTTTACAGGGGGCCTGGGGAACACCTTC. Amino acids: CASSFTGGLGNTF. J is TRBJ1-2 and V is TRBV7-9, with 9 bases lining up with TRBD1. This CDR3 is 13 amino acids long. Trimming at V came to 3 bases and at J to 12 bases, leaving 8 bases not matched to a gene. Germline CDR1 reads SEHNR; CDR2 reads FQNEAQ (reference sequence).

The chain combines TRBV5-6 with TRBJ1-1, with 7 bases identical to TRBD1. The CDR3 spans 13 residues. Germline V gene sequence: CDR1 SGHDT, CDR2 YYEEEE. With V trimmed by 4 bases and J by 11 bases, 11 bases remained unmatched. In DNA form, the CDR3 reads TGTGCCAGCAGCACACAGGGGTGGGGGAGTGCTTTCTTT. Its translation is CASSTQGWGSAFF.

This clone showed up just a few times. The CDR3 sequence is CASSLARTGGETQYF. The DNA for the CDR3 is TGTGCCAGCAGCTTAGCACGGACAGGGGGAGAGACCCAGTACTTC. V usage is TRBV13 and J usage is TRBJ2-5, with 10 bases matching TRBD1. In germline, CDR1 is PRHDT, CDR2 FYEKMQ (reference sequence). This CDR3 has 15 residues. J was trimmed by 4 bases and V by 1 base; bases with no gene match: 3.

J is TRBJ2-7 and V is TRBV6-5; perhaps TRBD2 as D (5 bases). The CDR3 has 15 amino acids. In germline, CDR1 is MNHEY, CDR2 SVGAGI. Deletions cut 0 bases from V and 2 bases from J, with 11 bases between. The CDR3 nucleotides read TGTGCCAGCAGTTACTCGACGGGGAGCACCTACGAGCAGTACTTC. Translated, it gives CASSYSTGSTYEQYF.

The V call is TRBV19, the J call TRBJ1-2, with a tentative D call TRBD1 (6 bases). This CDR3 is 14 amino acids long. Per germline, CDR1 LNHDA and CDR2 SQIVND (reference sequence). Trimming took 6 bases from V and 8 from J, leaving 19 bases between them. The CDR3 region has the DNA TGTGCCAGTAGCCAAGCAGGGGATGGGAGGGGCTACACCTTC. The encoded protein is CASSQAGDGRGYTF.

This chain joins TRBV28 and TRBJ2-5; 8 positions agree with TRBD1. The trim removed 5 bases at V and 9 bases at J, leaving 14 bases unmatched. The germline gives CDR1 MDHEN, CDR2 SYDVKM. This CDR3 comprises 15 residues. The CDR3 loop is CASSIGRTGRMSQYF. The CDR3 DNA sequence: TGTGCCAGCAGTATTGGGAGGACAGGGAGGATGTCCCAGTACTTC.

The genes are TRBV5-6 and TRBJ1-1, with TRBD1 matching 8 bases. The germline V gene has CDR1 SGHDT and CDR2 YYEEEE. CDR3 size: 14 residues. V was pared by 3 bases and J by 1 base, with 2 bases of the junction left unmatched. This chain's CDR3 is CASSWTGRNTEAFF. In nucleotides, the CDR3 is TGTGCCAGCAGCTGGACAGGGCGGAACACTGAAGCTTTCTTT.

The chain employs TRBV5-6 and TRBJ2-3, with unresolved D. This CDR3 region has 14 residues. The V end was cut by 0 bases, the J end by 4 bases, with 9 bases between. Germline assignment: CDR1 SGHDT and CDR2 YYEEEE. The CDR3 DNA reads as TGTGCCAGCAGCTTGGGACTCCGGGCAGATACGCAGTATTTT. Its protein product is CASSLGLRADTQYF.

The chain couples TRBV5-6 to TRBJ1-2; 7 nucleotides match TRBD1. The CDR3 spans 12 residues. V dropped 5 bases and J dropped 7; count of bases not matched to a gene: 5. Germline V gene sequence: CDR1 SGHDT, CDR2 YYEEEE. CDR3 nucleotide sequence: TGTGCCAGCAGTCAGGGGGGTTTTGGCTACACCTTC. It encodes CASSQGGFGYTF.

This clone was counted a single time. An end of the junction differs from the germline gene, which may be a read error. V and J are TRBV7-7 and TRBJ2-5; weak D call: TRBD2 (5 bases). CDR1 and CDR2 (germline): SSHAT, FNYEAQ (reference sequence). This CDR3 has 14 amino acids. The CDR3 protein is CASSLEASSETQYF. The CDR3 DNA follows: TGTGCTAGCAGCTTAGAGGCTAGCTCGGAGACCCAGTACTTC.

To note about this clone: Other DNA sequences in the same sample also yield this CDR3. This chain connects TRBV29-1 to TRBJ1-2; D possibly corresponds to TRBD1 (5 bases). The CDR3 runs to 12 residues. V was cut by 4 bases and J by 11 bases, with 17 bases left in between. Germline V gene data show CDR1 as SQVTM and CDR2 as ANQGSEA. The CDR3 DNA reads TGCAGCGTTGCCGGGACTCGCTGGGGTTACACCTTC. Residues: CSVAGTRWGYTF.

The gene calls are TRBV2 and TRBJ1-4; D unresolved. V shed 6 bases and J shed 4 bases, with 6 bases lying between them. The CDR3 runs to 12 residues. From germline, CDR1 is SNHLY and CDR2 FYNNEI. The CDR3 is CASRRYNEKLFF. The CDR3 nucleotides read TGTGCCAGCAGAAGATATAATGAAAAACTGTTTTTT.

V and J are TRBV19 and TRBJ1-3; D not certain. Between the trimmed V and J ends, which lost 7 bases and 0 bases, there was a span of 10 bases. CDR3 size: 14 residues. CDR1 and CDR2 (germline): LNHDA, SQIVND (reference sequence). The chain's CDR3 is CASTRDNSGNTIYF. CDR3 DNA: TGTGCCAGTACTAGAGATAACTCTGGAAACACCATATATTTT.

The V call is TRBV6-6, the J call TRBJ2-1; D ambiguous. V lost 5 bases and J 5 bases, leaving 13 bases between the germline ends. Looked up from germline, CDR1 is MNHNY and CDR2 is SVGAGI (reference sequence). The CDR3 is 14 amino acids. The CDR3 DNA reads as TGTGCCAGCAGTGACAAGGGCCTTCACAATGAGCAGTTCTTC. Its protein product is CASSDKGLHNEQFF.

The CDR3 coding sequence is TGTGCCAGCAGTGAGCGATTTCTTGGACAGGGGCTTGAAGCTTTCTTT. It codes for CASSERFLGQGLEAFF. The J gene is TRBJ1-1, the V gene TRBV2; 9 bases map to TRBD1. The germline V gene has CDR1 SNHLY and CDR2 FYNNEI. CDR3 length: 16 residues. J lost 7 bases, V lost 3 bases, and 12 bases had no gene match.

The chain has TRBV7-9 and TRBJ2-7, with D maybe TRBD1 (7 bases). This CDR3 has 16 amino acids. V was trimmed by 3 bases and J by 6 bases, leaving 21 bases between them. Germline V gene data show CDR1 as SEHNR and CDR2 as FQNEAQ (reference sequence). CDR3 bases: TGTGCCAGCAGCTTTTGGGGGGACGGGTACAGGGGCGAGCAGTACTTC. Translating it yields CASSFWGDGYRGEQYF.

The genes are TRBV2 and TRBJ1-2; D uncertain. Per germline, CDR1 SNHLY and CDR2 FYNNEI. V dropped 6 bases and J dropped 10 bases, with 15 bases sitting between them. The CDR3 contains 12 residues. The chain's CDR3 is CASSDGPSPYTF. In DNA form, the CDR3 reads TGTGCCAGCAGCGACGGACCCTCTCCCTACACCTTC.

This clone was seen only once. As DNA, the CDR3 is TGTGCCAGCAGCCCCCGGGACAGATCCTACTACGAGCAGTACTTC. As protein: CASSPRDRSYYEQYF. This sequence joins TRBV14 and TRBJ2-7, with 7 bases fitting TRBD1. The CDR3 contains 15 residues. V was pared by 4 bases and J by 3 bases, with 9 bases of the junction left unmatched. Germline assignment: CDR1 SGHDN and CDR2 FVKESK.

Only one count was recorded for this clone. The chain links TRBV10-2 to TRBJ2-1; D uncertain. Trimming took off 7 bases at V and 3 bases at J, with 10 bases between the two ends. Germline V lookup: CDR1 WSHSY, CDR2 SAAADI. There are 13 residues in the CDR3. CDR3 in DNA: TGCGCCAGCAAAGGGATGAACTACAATGAGCAGTTCTTC. This sequence encodes CASKGMNYNEQFF.

V usage is TRBV15 and J usage is TRBJ2-7; 8 bases line up with TRBD1. CDR1 is LNHNV, CDR2 YYDKDF, per germline (reference sequence). Trimming took 5 bases from V and 0 from J; bases not matched to a gene: 6. The CDR3 contains 15 residues. CDR3 residues: CATSFRTGSSYEQYF. For the CDR3, the DNA is TGTGCCACCAGCTTCCGGACAGGGAGCTCCTACGAGCAGTACTTC.

The CDR3 reads CSAPSRDTQYF. CDR3 coding DNA: TGCAGTGCCCCCAGTCGGGATACGCAGTATTTT. V usage is TRBV20-1 and J usage is TRBJ2-3; no clear D. The CDR3 is 11 amino acids. Deletions cut 6 bases from V and 6 bases from J, with 10 bases between. Germline loops: CDR1 DFQATT, CDR2 SNEGSKA (reference sequence).

The chain joins TRBV6-5 to TRBJ1-2; TRBD1 might be the D (6 bases). The CDR3 runs to 14 residues. The germline V and J ends were trimmed by 5 bases and 2 bases, with 12 bases remaining between them. Germline lookup yields CDR1 MNHEY and CDR2 SVGAGI. Here the CDR3 DNA reads TGTGCCAGCAGTCGCCCAGGGGTCAACTATGGCTACACCTTC. It translates to CASSRPGVNYGYTF.